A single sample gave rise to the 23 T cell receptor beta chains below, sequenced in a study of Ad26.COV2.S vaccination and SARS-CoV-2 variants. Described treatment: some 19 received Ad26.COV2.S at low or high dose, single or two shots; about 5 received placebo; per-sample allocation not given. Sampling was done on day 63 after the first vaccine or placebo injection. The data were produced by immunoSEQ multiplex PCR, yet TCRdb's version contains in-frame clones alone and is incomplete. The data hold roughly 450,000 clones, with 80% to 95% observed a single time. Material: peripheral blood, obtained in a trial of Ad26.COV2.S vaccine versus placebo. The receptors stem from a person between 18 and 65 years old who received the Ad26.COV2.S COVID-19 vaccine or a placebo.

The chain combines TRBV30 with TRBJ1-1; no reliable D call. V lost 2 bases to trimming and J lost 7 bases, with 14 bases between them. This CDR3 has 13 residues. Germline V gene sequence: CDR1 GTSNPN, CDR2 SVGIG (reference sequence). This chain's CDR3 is CAWSRTAPGEAFF. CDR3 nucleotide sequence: TGTGCCTGGAGTAGGACGGCCCCAGGTGAAGCTTTCTTT.

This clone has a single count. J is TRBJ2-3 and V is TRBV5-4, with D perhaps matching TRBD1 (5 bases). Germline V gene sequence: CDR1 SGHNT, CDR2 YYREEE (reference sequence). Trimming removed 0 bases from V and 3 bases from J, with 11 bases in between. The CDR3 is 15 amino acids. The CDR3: CASSLELGATDTQYF. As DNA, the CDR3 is TGTGCCAGCAGCTTGGAGCTAGGGGCTACAGATACGCAGTATTTT.

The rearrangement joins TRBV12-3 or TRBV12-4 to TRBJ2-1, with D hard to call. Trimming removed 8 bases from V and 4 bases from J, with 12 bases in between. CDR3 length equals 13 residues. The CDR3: CASGPLDYNEQFF. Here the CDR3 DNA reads TGTGCCAGCGGACCCCTAGATTACAATGAGCAGTTCTTC.

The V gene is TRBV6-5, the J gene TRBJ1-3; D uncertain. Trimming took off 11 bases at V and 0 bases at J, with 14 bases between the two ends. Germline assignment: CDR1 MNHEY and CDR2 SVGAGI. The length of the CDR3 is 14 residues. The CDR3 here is CACRASFSGNTIYF. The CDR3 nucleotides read TGTGCCTGCCGCGCCAGCTTCTCTGGAAACACCATATATTTT.

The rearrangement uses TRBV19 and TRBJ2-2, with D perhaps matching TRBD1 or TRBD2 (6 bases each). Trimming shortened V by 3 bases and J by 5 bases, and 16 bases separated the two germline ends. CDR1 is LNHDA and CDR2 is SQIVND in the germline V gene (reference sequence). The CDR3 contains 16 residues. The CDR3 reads CASSIPPWGATGELFF. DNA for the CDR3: TGTGCCAGTAGTATCCCCCCATGGGGGGCAACCGGGGAGCTGTTTTTT. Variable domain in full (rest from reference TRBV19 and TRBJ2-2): DGGITQSPKYLFRKEGQNVTLSCEQNLNHDAMYWYRQDPGQGLRLIYYSQIVNDFQKGDIAEGYSVSREKKESFPLTVTSAQKNPTAFYLCASSIPPWGATGELFFGEGSRLTVL.

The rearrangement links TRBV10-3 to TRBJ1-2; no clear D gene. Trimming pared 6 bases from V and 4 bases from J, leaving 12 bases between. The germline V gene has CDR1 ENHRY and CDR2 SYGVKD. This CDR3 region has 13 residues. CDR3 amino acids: CAISPGSSYGYTF. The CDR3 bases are TGTGCCATCAGCCCCGGGAGTAGCTATGGCTACACCTTC.

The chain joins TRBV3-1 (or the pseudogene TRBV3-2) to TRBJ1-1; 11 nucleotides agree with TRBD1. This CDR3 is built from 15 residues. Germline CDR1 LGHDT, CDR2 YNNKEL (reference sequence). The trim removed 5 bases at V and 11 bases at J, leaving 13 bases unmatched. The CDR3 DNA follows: TGTGCCAGCAGCAGGAACGGACAGGGGGCGGTGAGTGCTTTCTTT. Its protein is CASSRNGQGAVSAFF.

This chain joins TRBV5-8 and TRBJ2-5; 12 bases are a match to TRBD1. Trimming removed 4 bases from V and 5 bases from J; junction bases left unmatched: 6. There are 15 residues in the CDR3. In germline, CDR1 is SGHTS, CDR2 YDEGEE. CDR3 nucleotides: TGTGCCAGCAGCACCGGGACAGGGGGCGTCGAGACCCAGTACTTC. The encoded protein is CASSTGTGGVETQYF.

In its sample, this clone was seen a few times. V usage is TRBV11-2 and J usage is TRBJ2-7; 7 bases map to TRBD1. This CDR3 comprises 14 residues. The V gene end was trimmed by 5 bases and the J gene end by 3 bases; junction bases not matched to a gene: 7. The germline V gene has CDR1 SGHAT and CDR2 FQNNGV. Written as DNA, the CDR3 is TGTGCCAGCAGCGGCCAGACAGGGTACTACGAGCAGTACTTC. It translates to CASSGQTGYYEQYF.

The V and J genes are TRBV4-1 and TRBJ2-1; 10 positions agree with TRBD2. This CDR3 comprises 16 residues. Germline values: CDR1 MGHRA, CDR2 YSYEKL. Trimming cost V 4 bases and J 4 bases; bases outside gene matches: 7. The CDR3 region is CASSLGTSVKYNEQFF. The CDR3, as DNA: TGCGCCAGCAGCCTAGGGACTAGCGTAAAGTACAATGAGCAGTTCTTC.

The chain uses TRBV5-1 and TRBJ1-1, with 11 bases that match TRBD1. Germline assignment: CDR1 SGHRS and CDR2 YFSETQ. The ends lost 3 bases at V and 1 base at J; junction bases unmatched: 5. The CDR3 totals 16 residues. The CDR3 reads CASSWTGGRGNTEAFF. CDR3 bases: TGCGCCAGCAGCTGGACAGGGGGCCGAGGGAACACTGAAGCTTTCTTT.

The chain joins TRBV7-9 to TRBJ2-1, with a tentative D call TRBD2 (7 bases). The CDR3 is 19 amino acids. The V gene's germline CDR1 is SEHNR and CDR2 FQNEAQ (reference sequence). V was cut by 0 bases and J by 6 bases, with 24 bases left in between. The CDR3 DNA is TGTGCCAGCAGCTTAGCGCTAACGGGGGCGGGAGTATCGGTCAATGAGCAGTTCTTC. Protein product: CASSLALTGAGVSVNEQFF.

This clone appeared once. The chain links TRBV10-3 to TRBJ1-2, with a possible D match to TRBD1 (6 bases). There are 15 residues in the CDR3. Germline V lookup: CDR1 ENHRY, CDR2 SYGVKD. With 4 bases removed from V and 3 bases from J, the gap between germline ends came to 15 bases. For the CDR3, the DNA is TGTGCCATCAGTGGGGGAGGGGGAATGGACTATGGCTACACCTTC. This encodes CAISGGGGMDYGYTF.

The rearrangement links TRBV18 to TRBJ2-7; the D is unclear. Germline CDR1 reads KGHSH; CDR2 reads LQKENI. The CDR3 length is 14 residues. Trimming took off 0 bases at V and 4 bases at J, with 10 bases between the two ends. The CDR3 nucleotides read TGTGCCAGCTCACCACCGGTACCCGGGTACGAGCAGTACTTC. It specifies CASSPPVPGYEQYF.

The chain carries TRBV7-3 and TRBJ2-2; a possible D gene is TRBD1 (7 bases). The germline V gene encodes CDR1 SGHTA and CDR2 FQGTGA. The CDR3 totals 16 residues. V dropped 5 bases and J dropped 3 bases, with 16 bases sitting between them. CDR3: CASSPETGRHTGELFF. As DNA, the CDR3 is TGTGCCAGCAGCCCTGAGACAGGGAGGCACACCGGGGAGCTGTTTTTT. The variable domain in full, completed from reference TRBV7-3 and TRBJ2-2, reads GAGVSQTPSNKVTEKGKYVELRCDPISGHTALYWYRQSLGQGPEFLIYFQGTGAADDSGLPNDRFFAVRPEGSVSTLKIQRTERGDSAVYLCASSPETGRHTGELFFGEGSRLTVL.

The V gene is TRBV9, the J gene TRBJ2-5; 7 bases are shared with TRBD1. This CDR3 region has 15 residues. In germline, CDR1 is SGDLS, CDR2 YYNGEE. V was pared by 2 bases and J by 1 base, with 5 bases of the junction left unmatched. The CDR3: CASSVMAGGQETQYF. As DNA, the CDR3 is TGTGCCAGCAGCGTTATGGCAGGGGGCCAAGAGACCCAGTACTTC.

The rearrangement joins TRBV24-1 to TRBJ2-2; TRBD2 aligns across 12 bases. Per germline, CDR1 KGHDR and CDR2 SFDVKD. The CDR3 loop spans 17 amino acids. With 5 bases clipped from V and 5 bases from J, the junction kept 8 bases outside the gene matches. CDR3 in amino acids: CATSASSGRARTGELFF. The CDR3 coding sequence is TGTGCCACCAGTGCCTCTAGCGGGAGGGCCCGAACCGGGGAGCTGTTTTTT.

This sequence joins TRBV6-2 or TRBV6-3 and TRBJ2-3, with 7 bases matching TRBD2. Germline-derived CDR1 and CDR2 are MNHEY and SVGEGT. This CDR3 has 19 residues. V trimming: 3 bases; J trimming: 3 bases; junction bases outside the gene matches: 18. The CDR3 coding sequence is TGTGCCAGCAGTTATGTGGCGCGGGAGACTGGCTTTATTACAGATACGCAGTATTTT. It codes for CASSYVARETGFITDTQYF.

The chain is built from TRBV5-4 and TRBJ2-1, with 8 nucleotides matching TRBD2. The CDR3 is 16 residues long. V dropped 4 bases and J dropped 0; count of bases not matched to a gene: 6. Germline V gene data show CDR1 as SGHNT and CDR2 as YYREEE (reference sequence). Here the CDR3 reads CASSPGAGGSYNEQFF. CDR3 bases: TGTGCCAGCAGCCCTGGGGCGGGGGGCTCCTACAATGAGCAGTTCTTC.

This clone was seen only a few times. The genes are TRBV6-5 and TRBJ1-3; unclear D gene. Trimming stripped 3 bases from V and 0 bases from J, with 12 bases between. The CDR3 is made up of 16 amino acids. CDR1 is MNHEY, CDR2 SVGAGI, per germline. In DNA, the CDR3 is TGTGCCAGCAGTTATCAATCCCCCCGCTCTGGAAACACCATATATTTT. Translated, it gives CASSYQSPRSGNTIYF.

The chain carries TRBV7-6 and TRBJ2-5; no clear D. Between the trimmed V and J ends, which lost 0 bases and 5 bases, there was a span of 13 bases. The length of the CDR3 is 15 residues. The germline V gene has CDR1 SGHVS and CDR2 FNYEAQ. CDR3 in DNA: TGTGCCAGCAGCTTAGCTGGCCAGCTAAGGGAGACCCAGTACTTC. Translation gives CASSLAGQLRETQYF.

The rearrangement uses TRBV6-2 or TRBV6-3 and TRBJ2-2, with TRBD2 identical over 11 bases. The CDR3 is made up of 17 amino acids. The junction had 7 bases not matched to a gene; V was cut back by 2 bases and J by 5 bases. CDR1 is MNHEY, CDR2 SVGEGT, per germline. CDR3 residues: CASSYPRWTSGTGELFF. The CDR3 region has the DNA TGTGCCAGCAGTTACCCCCGCTGGACTAGCGGGACCGGGGAGCTGTTTTTT.

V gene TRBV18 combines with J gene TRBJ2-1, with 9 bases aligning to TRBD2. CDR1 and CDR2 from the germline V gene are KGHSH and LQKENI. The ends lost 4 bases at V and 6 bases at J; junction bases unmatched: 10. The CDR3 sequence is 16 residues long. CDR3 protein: CASSQSSGVGFNEQFF. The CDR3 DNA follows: TGTGCCAGCTCACAATCTAGCGGGGTGGGCTTCAATGAGCAGTTCTTC.